Sequencing of this T cell receptor beta chain was carried out in a study of T cell repertoires in cytomegalovirus infection. Study-wide background: A matching HLA type, together with CMV infection, was signaled by public TCR beta signatures.

TCRdb re-called the reads through MiXCR, storing one row per CDR3 protein. The sample lists about 180,000 distinct CDR3 sequences, roughly 14% occurring once. Study results and limitations: The study found HLA-C-restricted CMV-specific TCR beta clonotypes dominating the ex vivo response.

The ends were cut back, 9 bases at V and 0 bases at J, with 14 bases in the middle. Per germline, CDR1 LNHDA and CDR2 SQIVND (reference sequence). CDR3 length equals 14 residues. About this clonotype: Its antigen is not known.

The chain couples TRBV19 to TRBJ1-1; perhaps TRBD1 as D (5 bases). The specimen sequenced was PBMCs. The sequence was obtained from a human donor in good health (CMV status not recorded). Some clones in this sample may be carry-over from other donors' samples. The DNA of the CDR3 is TGTGCCAGCATCTCAACAGGTTTGAACACTGAAGCTTTCTTT. Translated: CASISTGLNTEAFF.